This paragraph reports one TCR beta chain. Its antigen is not yet known. No base-level quality is on record; no much larger clone is a single base apart. V loses 2 bases of germline sequence and J loses 0 bases, and the interval between the two ends is 10 bases. Inclusive of the bounding cysteine and phenylalanine, the CDR3 is 15 residues long. Only the CDR3 part of the read is kept: 45 bases, read in frame from the first base. CDR1 SGHRS and CDR2 YFSETQ were looked up in the germline V gene. The donors were healthy, HIV-negative adults with no recently reported acute infections or vaccinations. All donors were Caucasian adults living in Nashville, Tennessee, USA. Magnetic negative selection was used to enrich CD4+ T cells, after which naive cells were positively selected on CD45RA and the negative fraction became the memory subset. Blood was collected by leukapheresis, and PBMCs were isolated by Ficoll-Histopaque density gradient centrifugation and then cryopreserved in liquid nitrogen vapor phase. Analytical flow cytometry was used to check the purity and quantity of every magnetically sorted T cell population. From each sorted fraction, genomic DNA was isolated and quantified by UV absorbance on a Nanodrop 2000c.

The data were obtained in a study of shared clonotypes between healthy human individuals (dated by TCRdb to 2018 to 2020). Context from the whole study: Two women and a few men aged 18 to 49 years were included in the cohort. For each donor, CD4 naive and CD4 memory were each given three plates, CD8 naive was given two plates, and CD8 memory was given one plate. To estimate repertoire size and how much clonotypes are shared between individuals, the study performed deep sequencing of blood TCR repertoires from roughly five healthy adults. Libraries were prepared and TCR repertoires were sequenced by different laboratories using diverse techniques, in order to increase sequencing depth and limit assay-specific biases. Per donor, leukapheresis produced somewhere between about 0.94 and 9 billion PBMCs. On the study overall, not on this receptor specifically: Naive subsets generally had larger estimated clonotype richness than memory subsets. Sharing across a few donors was observed for about 5% of naive CD4, over 3% of naive CD8, about 2.5% of memory CD4, and roughly 0.4% of memory CD8 clonotypes. Sampling was limited to blood, and TCR repertoires in tissue likely differ from TCR repertoires in blood. Rarefaction of sorted-subset datasets indicated incomplete sequencing despite the large sequencing depth. Because the study included a small number of donors, the genetic and exposure-history diversity represented was limited. Compared with non-shared clonotypes, the clonotypes found in all four sorted-subset donors had higher generation probabilities. Based on pairwise subsampling, the degree of clonotype sharing among donors was expected to be affected by sequencing depth.

Using the deep immunoSEQ assay, multiplex PCR amplified TCR CDR3 regions from genomic DNA. Extracted genomic DNA from each cell subset was spread evenly across all wells of several immunoSEQ 96-well plates, with each plate serving as a replicate. For sorted subsets, roughly 200 ng of genomic DNA, equivalent to around 30,000 T cell genomes, went into each replicate PCR. The purified libraries were quantified using a Qubit 3.0 fluorometer, sized with a Bioanalyzer 2100, and then quantified again using the KAPA Library Quantification kit. Every immunoSEQ 96-well plate was sequenced on a separate single-read 150-cycle Illumina NextSeq 550 flow cell. The authors processed their data as follows. Because only junctional sequences without quality scores were contained in the immunoSEQ output, filtering matching that applied to full-length reads could not be performed. To assign V/J genes and CDR3, sequences were annotated using PyIR, a Python wrapper for IgBLAST v1.9, with IMGT germline references. Reads with weak V/J assignments (E-value above 1e-6), missing CDR3, stop codons, out-of-frame junctions, or ambiguous translated residues were removed. V3J clonotypes were defined by identical inferred V gene, J gene, and CDR3 amino acid sequence. Percentage overlap between repertoires was computed as shared unique clonotypes divided by the size of the smaller repertoire. Repertoire richness was assessed with RTK rarefaction, the Chao1 estimator, and Recon v2.1 estimates of unobserved clonotypes. OLGA was used to compute generation probabilities for all TCRbeta clonotypes that the gDNA method yielded from a handful of donors. Imported from immuneACCESS, the table was reduced by TCRdb to in-frame sequences with V and J called. These copies leave out some clones; in studies compared against another copy, an unresolved V gene accounts for under half, and the cause of the remainder is not known. V, J and clone size reflect that table, while D and trimming were determined from the DNA. This sample has millions of clones in its table, and about 92% of those were observed once. Of the sample, under 0.45% falls within the top ten clones.

Here the chain combines TRBV5-1 and TRBJ2-3, with the D gene not confidently named. The sequence derives from a man aged 18 to 29 in good health. Some clones in this sample may be carry-over from other donors' samples. The sequencing sample was made of naive CD4+ T cells from PBMCs. The cell subset or site label of this sample denotes: CD45RA+ positively selected. Read as DNA, the sequence is TGCGCCAGCAGCTTTAACCCATCGAGCACAGATACGCAGTATTTT. Its coded protein is CASSFNPSSTDTQYF.